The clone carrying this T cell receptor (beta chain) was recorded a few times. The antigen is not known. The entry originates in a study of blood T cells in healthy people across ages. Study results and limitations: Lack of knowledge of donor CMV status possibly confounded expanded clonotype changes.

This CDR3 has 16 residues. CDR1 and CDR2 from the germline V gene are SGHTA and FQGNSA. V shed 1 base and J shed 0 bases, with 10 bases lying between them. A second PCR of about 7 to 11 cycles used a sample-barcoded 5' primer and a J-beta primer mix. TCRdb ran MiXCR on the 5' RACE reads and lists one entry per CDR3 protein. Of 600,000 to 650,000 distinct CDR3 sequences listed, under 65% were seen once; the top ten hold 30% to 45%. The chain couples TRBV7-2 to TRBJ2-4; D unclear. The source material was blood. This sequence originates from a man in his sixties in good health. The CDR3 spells CASSLERSPAKNIQYF. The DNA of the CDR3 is TGTGCCAGCAGCTTAGAGAGGTCCCCAGCCAAAAACATTCAGTACTTC.